These 20 T cell receptor beta chains share one sample of origin, sequenced in a study of shared clonotypes between healthy human individuals. The method was immunoSEQ multiplex PCR; TCRdb's version includes in-frame clones alone and lacks a portion of them. The table has around 2.1 million clones, 95% seen once; the top ten hold approximately 0.13%. Sequencing input: naive CD4+ T cells sorted from blood. Subset indicated: CD45RA+ positively selected. The source of these receptors is a man between 18 and 35 years old in good health.

The chain links TRBV18 to TRBJ2-5; the D is unclear. Germline-derived CDR1 and CDR2 are KGHSH and LQKENI. Between the trimmed V and J ends, which lost 1 base and 1 base, there was a span of 10 bases. There are 15 residues in the CDR3. CDR3 nucleotides: TGTGCCAGCTCACCACTGGGCGGAACCCAAGAGACCCAGTACTTC. Amino acids: CASSPLGGTQETQYF.

V and J are TRBV28 and TRBJ2-7, with 8 bases lining up with TRBD1. The CDR3 length is 16 residues. With V trimmed by 3 bases and J by 12 bases, 19 bases remained unmatched. Germline values: CDR1 MDHEN, CDR2 SYDVKM. CDR3 DNA: TGTGCCAGCAGTTTGGGGGGAAACCGGGACAGGTCCCCAGGGTACTTC. This encodes CASSLGGNRDRSPGYF.

The chain has TRBV7-9 and TRBJ1-2; D not certain. CDR3 length: 14 residues. The germline CDR1 and CDR2 sequences are SEHNR and FQNEAQ (reference sequence). Trimming removed 5 bases at V and 2 bases at J, with 12 bases between. In DNA form, the CDR3 reads TGTGCCAGCAGCCATTCTGGGCAGAACTATGGCTACACCTTC. Translation gives CASSHSGQNYGYTF.

This chain links TRBV5-1 with TRBJ1-4; D gene ambiguous. Looked up from germline, CDR1 is SGHRS and CDR2 is YFSETQ. V was shortened by 0 bases and J by 2 bases, with 5 bases between the two germline ends. The CDR3 length is 14 residues. The CDR3 bases are TGCGCCAGCAGCTTGGGGTGGACTAATGAAAAACTGTTTTTT. Translation gives CASSLGWTNEKLFF.

Concerning this clone: This sample includes further DNA sequences coding for the same CDR3. This rearrangement joins TRBV6-5 to TRBJ2-7, with D maybe TRBD2 (5 bases). Germline-derived CDR1 and CDR2 are MNHEY and SVGAGI. V was trimmed by 0 bases and J by 2 bases, leaving 5 bases between them. This CDR3 comprises 13 residues. The CDR3 DNA sequence: TGTGCCAGCAGTTACTCGAGGGCCTACGAGCAGTACTTC. Protein product: CASSYSRAYEQYF.

This clone appeared once. This rearrangement joins TRBV7-2 to TRBJ1-6; a weak D match, TRBD1 (6 bases). This CDR3 spans 15 amino acids. The germline V gene encodes CDR1 SGHTA and CDR2 FQGNSA. Trimming took off 3 bases at V and 5 bases at J, with 11 bases between the two ends. As DNA, the CDR3 is TGTGCCAGCAGCTTCGGGGGGCGGGATAATTCACCCCTCCACTTT. This translates into CASSFGGRDNSPLHF. Together with reference TRBV7-2 and TRBJ1-6, the CDR3 gives the full variable domain: GAGVSQSPSNKVTEKGKDVELRCDPISGHTALYWYRQSLGQGLEFLIYFQGNSAPDKSGLPSDRFSAERTGGSVSTLTIQRTQQEDSAVYLCASSFGGRDNSPLHFGNGTRLTVT.

The rearrangement links TRBV5-1 to TRBJ1-5; D gene ambiguous. CDR1 is SGHRS, CDR2 YFSETQ, per germline. Trimming cost V 0 bases and J 1 base, with 8 bases left between them. CDR3 length: 15 residues. The chain's CDR3 is CASSLGGHSNQPQHF. The CDR3 DNA sequence: TGCGCCAGCAGCTTGGGAGGGCACAGCAATCAGCCCCAGCATTTT.

In its sample, this clone was seen once. The genes are TRBV2 and TRBJ1-5; possibly TRBD1 for D (5 bases). Trimming removed 7 bases at V and 6 bases at J, with 13 bases between. The germline V gene encodes CDR1 SNHLY and CDR2 FYNNEI. The CDR3 loop spans 13 amino acids. CDR3 coding DNA: TGTGCCAGCAAAGGAGGGGATACTCAGCCCCAGCATTTT. Encoded protein: CASKGGDTQPQHF.

With regard to this clone: The sample contains more than one DNA sequence encoding this CDR3. V is TRBV18 and J is TRBJ2-5; TRBD2 is a possible D gene (5 bases). The V gene lost 3 bases and the J gene lost 2 bases, with 10 bases spanning the gap. The length of the CDR3 is 14 residues. Germline V gene sequence: CDR1 KGHSH, CDR2 LQKENI. The CDR3 here is CASSPAGLQETQYF. DNA of the CDR3: TGTGCCAGCTCACCGGCGGGTTTACAAGAGACCCAGTACTTC. Full variable domain (rest looked up from reference TRBV18 and TRBJ2-5): NAGVMQNPRHLVRRRGQEARLRCSPMKGHSHVYWYRQLPEEGLKFMVYLQKENIIDESGMPKERFSAEFPKEGPSILRIQQVVRGDSAAYFCASSPAGLQETQYFGPGTRLLVL.

The chain uses TRBV5-1 and TRBJ2-1; 11 bases are shared with TRBD2. The CDR3 loop spans 16 amino acids. Looked up from germline, CDR1 is SGHRS and CDR2 is YFSETQ. With 1 base clipped from V and 6 bases from J, the junction kept 6 bases outside the gene matches. The CDR3 region has the DNA TGCGCCAGCAGCTTGAGAGCTAGCGGGGGGATCAATGAGCAGTTCTTC. This gives the protein CASSLRASGGINEQFF.

V is TRBV10-3 and J is TRBJ2-6; 7 bases match TRBD1. J was trimmed by 2 bases and V by 10 bases; bases with no gene match: 14. From germline, CDR1 is ENHRY and CDR2 SYGVKD. This CDR3 spans 17 amino acids. The CDR3 protein is CATHDWRQGAGANVLTF. The CDR3 nucleotides read TGTGCCACCCACGATTGGCGACAGGGTGCTGGGGCCAACGTCCTGACTTTC.

A single count supports this clone. The genes are TRBV28 and TRBJ1-2; D remains ambiguous. With 3 bases removed from V and 8 bases from J, the gap between germline ends came to 10 bases. The CDR3 loop spans 12 amino acids. CDR1 and CDR2 (germline): MDHEN, SYDVKM. The CDR3 loop is CASSLVQKGYTF. In DNA form, the CDR3 reads TGTGCCAGCAGTTTGGTTCAGAAGGGCTACACCTTC.

J is TRBJ1-2 and V is TRBV7-8, with D tentatively TRBD1 (6 bases). This CDR3 comprises 12 residues. CDR1 is SGHVS and CDR2 is FQNEAQ in the germline V gene. V shed 5 bases and J shed 8 bases, with 12 bases lying between them. The CDR3 DNA reads as TGTGCCAGCAGCCAGGGGACGGAAGGCTACACCTTC. Its translation is CASSQGTEGYTF.

On this clone itself: Germline is not matched at one junction end, which may reflect a read error. The chain employs TRBV6-1 and TRBJ2-7; 9 positions match TRBD1. This CDR3 region has 14 residues. Germline assignment: CDR1 MNHNS and CDR2 SASEGT. CDR3 residues: CAGSRGTGSNEQYF. The CDR3 DNA sequence: TGTGCCGGCAGTCGAGGGACAGGGTCCAACGAGCAGTACTTC.

This chain links TRBV5-1 with TRBJ2-1; 8 nucleotides align to TRBD2. The CDR3 consists of 16 residues. Germline V gene data show CDR1 as SGHRS and CDR2 as YFSETQ. Trimming cost V 1 base and J 6 bases; bases outside gene matches: 9. The CDR3 reads CASSLLSGLGSNEQFF. The DNA for the CDR3 is TGCGCCAGCAGCTTGCTATCGGGACTAGGCAGCAATGAGCAGTTCTTC.

Points on this clone: Different DNA sequences within this sample yield the same CDR3. The gene calls are TRBV5-1 and TRBJ2-1, with 9 nucleotides matching TRBD2. Germline trimming cut 0 bases from V and 4 bases from J; bases unmatched to any gene: 5. This CDR3 is 16 amino acids long. The germline V gene has CDR1 SGHRS and CDR2 YFSETQ. CDR3 amino acids: CASSLVAGGSYNEQFF. For the CDR3, the DNA is TGCGCCAGCAGCTTGGTTGCGGGGGGGTCGTACAATGAGCAGTTCTTC.

The chain is built from TRBV5-1 and TRBJ2-7; the D is unclear. The V end lost 1 base, the J end lost 0 bases, and 14 bases lay between the germline ends. Germline assignment: CDR1 SGHRS and CDR2 YFSETQ. This CDR3 region has 16 residues. The CDR3 coding sequence is TGCGCCAGCAGCTTGCAGAGCGACTCATACTCCTACGAGCAGTACTTC. Protein: CASSLQSDSYSYEQYF. Full variable domain (rest looked up from reference TRBV5-1 and TRBJ2-7): KAGVTQTPRYLIKTRGQQVTLSCSPISGHRSVSWYQQTPGQGLQFLFEYFSETQRNKGNFPGRFSGRQFSNSRSEMNVSTLELGDSALYLCASSLQSDSYSYEQYFGPGTRLTVT.

This sequence joins TRBV5-1 and TRBJ2-3, with 9 bases that match TRBD2. CDR3 length: 14 residues. Germline assignment: CDR1 SGHRS and CDR2 YFSETQ. V was clipped by 0 bases and J by 6 bases; unmatched bases: 2. CDR3 sequence: CASSLATSGDTQYF. Here the CDR3 DNA reads TGCGCCAGCAGCTTGGCCACTAGCGGGGATACGCAGTATTTT.

The gene calls are TRBV30 and TRBJ2-2, with D tentatively TRBD1 (5 bases). Trimming took off 2 bases at V and 0 bases at J, with 7 bases between the two ends. CDR3 size: 14 residues. Germline-derived CDR1 and CDR2 are GTSNPN and SVGIG (reference sequence). The chain's CDR3 is CAWSRGANTGELFF. Written as DNA, the CDR3 is TGTGCCTGGAGTAGGGGTGCGAACACCGGGGAGCTGTTTTTT.

This clone appeared a single time. The rearrangement uses TRBV27 and TRBJ2-5; TRBD2 matches 8 bases. Germline V gene sequence: CDR1 MNHEY, CDR2 SMNVEV (reference sequence). The CDR3 totals 14 residues. V lost 5 bases and J lost 4; bases outside the gene matches: 6. The CDR3 DNA reads TGTGCCAGCAGTCCACTCGGGGGGGGAGAGACCCAGTACTTC. Protein: CASSPLGGGETQYF.